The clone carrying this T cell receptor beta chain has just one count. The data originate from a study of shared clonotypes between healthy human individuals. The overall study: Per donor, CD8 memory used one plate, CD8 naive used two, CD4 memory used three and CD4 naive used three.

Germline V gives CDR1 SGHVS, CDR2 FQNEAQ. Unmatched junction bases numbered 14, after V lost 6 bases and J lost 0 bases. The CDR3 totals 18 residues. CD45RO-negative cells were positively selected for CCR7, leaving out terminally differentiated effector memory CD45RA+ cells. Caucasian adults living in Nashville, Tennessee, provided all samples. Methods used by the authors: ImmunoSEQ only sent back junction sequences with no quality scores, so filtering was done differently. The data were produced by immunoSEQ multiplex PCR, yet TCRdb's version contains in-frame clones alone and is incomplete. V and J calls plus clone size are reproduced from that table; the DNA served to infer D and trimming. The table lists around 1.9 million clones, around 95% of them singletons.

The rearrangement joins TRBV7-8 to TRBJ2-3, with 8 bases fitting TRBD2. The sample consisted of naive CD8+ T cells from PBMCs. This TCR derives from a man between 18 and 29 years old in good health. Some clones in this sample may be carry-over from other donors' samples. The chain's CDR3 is CASSPTLAGPLSTDTQYF. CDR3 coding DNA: TGTGCCAGCAGTCCAACCCTAGCGGGCCCCCTGAGCACAGATACGCAGTATTTT. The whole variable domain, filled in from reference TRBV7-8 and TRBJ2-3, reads GAGVSQSPRYKVAKRGQDVALRCDPISGHVSLFWYQQALGQGPEFLTYFQNEAQLDKSGLPSDRFFAERPEGSVSTLKIQRTQQEDSAVYLCASSPTLAGPLSTDTQYFGPGTRLTVL.